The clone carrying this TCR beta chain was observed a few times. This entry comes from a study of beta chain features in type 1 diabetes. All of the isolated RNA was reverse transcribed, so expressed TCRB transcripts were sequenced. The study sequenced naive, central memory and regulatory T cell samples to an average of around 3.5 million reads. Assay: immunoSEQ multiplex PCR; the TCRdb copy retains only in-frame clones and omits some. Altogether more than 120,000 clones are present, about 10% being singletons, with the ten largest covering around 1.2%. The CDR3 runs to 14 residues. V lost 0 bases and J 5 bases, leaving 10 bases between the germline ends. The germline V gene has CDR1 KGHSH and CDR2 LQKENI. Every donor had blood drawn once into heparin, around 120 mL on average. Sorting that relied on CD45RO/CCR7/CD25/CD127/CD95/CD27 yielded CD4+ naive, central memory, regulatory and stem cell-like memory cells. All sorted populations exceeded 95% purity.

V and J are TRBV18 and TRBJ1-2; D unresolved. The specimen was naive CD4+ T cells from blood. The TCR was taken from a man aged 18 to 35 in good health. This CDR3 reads CASSPPEPTYGYTF. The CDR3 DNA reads TGTGCCAGCTCACCACCGGAGCCCACGTATGGCTACACCTTC.